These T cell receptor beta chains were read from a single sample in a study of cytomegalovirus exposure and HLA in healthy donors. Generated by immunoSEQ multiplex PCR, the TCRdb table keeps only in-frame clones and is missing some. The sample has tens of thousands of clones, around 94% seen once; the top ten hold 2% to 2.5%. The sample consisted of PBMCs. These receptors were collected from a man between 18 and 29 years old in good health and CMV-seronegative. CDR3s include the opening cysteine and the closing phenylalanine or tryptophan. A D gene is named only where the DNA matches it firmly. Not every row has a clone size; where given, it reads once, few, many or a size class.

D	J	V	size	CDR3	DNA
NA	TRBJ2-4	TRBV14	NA	CASSRTALVPKNIQYF	TGTGCCAGCAGCCGTACCGCGCTTGTGCCCAAAAACATTCAGTACTTC
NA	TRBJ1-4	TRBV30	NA	CAGTSEKLFF	TGTGCCGGGACGAGTGAAAAACTGTTTTTT
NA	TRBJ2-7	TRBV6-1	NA	CASSSGQSYEQYF	TGTGCCAGCAGCAGCGGACAGAGCTACGAGCAGTACTTC
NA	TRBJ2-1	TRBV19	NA	CASCSGTSFSEQFF	TGTGCCAGTTGTTCCGGGACTTCCTTCAGTGAGCAGTTCTTC
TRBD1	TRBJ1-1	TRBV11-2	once	CASRTTGVAEAFF	TGTGCCAGCAGGACAACAGGGGTCGCTGAAGCTTTCTTT
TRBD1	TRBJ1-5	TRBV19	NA	CASRVGTGHQPQHF	TGTGCCAGTAGGGTTGGGACAGGGCATCAGCCCCAGCATTTT
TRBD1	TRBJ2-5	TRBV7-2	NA	CASSWAGTGVETQYF	TGTGCCAGCAGCTGGGCCGGGACAGGGGTTGAGACCCAGTACTTC
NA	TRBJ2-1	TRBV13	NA	CASSLQGAMQFF	TGTGCCAGCAGCTTACAAGGGGCCATGCAGTTCTTC
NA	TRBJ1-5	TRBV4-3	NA	CASSQDRMGDQPQHF	TGCGCCAGCAGCCAAGATAGGATGGGCGATCAGCCCCAGCATTTT
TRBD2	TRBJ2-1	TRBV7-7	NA	CASSLAPRGRVGLEDNEQFF	TGTGCCAGCAGCTTAGCGCCCCGCGGGAGGGTGGGGTTGGAGGACAATGAGCAGTTCTTC
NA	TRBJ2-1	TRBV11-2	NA	CASSLEASVSEQFF	TGTGCCAGCAGCTTAGAGGCTAGCGTCAGTGAGCAGTTCTTC
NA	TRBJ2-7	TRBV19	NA	CASSMRAGNYEQYF	TGTGCCAGTAGTATGCGCGCAGGGAACTACGAGCAGTACTTC
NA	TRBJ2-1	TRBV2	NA	CASELVEQFF	TGTGCCTCCGAGCTGGTTGAGCAGTTCTTC
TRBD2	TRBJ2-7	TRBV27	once	CASASGRDYEQYF	TGTGCCAGCGCCAGCGGGAGGGACTACGAGCAGTACTTC
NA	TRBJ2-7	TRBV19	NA	CASSMASGYEQYF	TGTGCCAGTAGTATGGCCTCCGGGTACGAGCAGTACTTC
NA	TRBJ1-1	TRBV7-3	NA	CASSLGGSAEAFF	TGTGCCAGCAGCTTAGGAGGGAGCGCTGAAGCTTTCTTT
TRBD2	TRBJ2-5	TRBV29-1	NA	CSGRVGTSRETQYF	TGCAGCGGGCGGGTCGGGACTAGCAGGGAGACCCAGTACTTC
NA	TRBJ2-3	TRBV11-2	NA	CASRQGPDRFTDTQYF	TGTGCCAGCAGACAAGGCCCGGACAGATTTACAGATACGCAGTATTTT
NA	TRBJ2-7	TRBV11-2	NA	CASRGTGTYEQYF	TGTGCCAGCAGGGGAACAGGGACCTACGAGCAGTACTTC
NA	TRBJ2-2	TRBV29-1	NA	CSVYDRNTGELFF	TGCAGCGTGTACGACAGGAACACCGGGGAGCTGTTTTTT
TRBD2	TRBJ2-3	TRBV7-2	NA	CASSLVRSGRGTDTQYF	TGTGCCAGCAGCTTAGTCAGGAGCGGGAGAGGGACAGATACGCAGTATTTT
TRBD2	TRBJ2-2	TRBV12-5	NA	CASGYSGTNTGELFF	TGTGCTAGTGGCTATAGCGGGACGAACACCGGGGAGCTGTTTTTT
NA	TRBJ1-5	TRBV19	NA	CASRPTGNNQPQHF	TGTGCCAGTAGACCGACAGGAAACAATCAGCCCCAGCATTTT
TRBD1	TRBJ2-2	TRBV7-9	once	CASSTGQGMNTGELFF	TGTGCCAGCAGCACCGGACAGGGGATGAACACCGGGGAGCTGTTTTTT
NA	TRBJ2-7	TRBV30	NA	CAWSVPRTAAYEQYF	TGTGCCTGGAGTGTACCAAGGACTGCCGCCTACGAGCAGTACTTC
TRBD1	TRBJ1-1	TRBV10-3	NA	CAIRQGAGTEAFF	TGTGCCATCAGACAGGGGGCGGGAACTGAAGCTTTCTTT
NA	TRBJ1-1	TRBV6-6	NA	CASSEGNTEAFF	TGTGCCAGCAGCGAGGGGAACACTGAAGCTTTCTTT
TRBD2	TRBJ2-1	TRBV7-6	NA	CASSFSGIRNEQFF	TGTGCCAGCAGCTTTAGCGGGATACGGAATGAGCAGTTCTTC
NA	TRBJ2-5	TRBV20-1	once	CSAKSQETQYF	TGCAGTGCTAAGAGTCAAGAGACCCAGTACTTC
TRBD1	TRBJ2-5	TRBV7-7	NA	CASSQDRGETQYF	TGTGCCAGCAGCCAAGACAGGGGAGAGACCCAGTACTTC
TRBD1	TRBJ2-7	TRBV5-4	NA	CASSFDRAYEQYF	TGTGCCAGCAGCTTCGACAGGGCCTACGAGCAGTACTTC
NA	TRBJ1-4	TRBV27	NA	CASTPRGYERWGLGKLFF	TGTGCCAGCACCCCCCGGGGGTATGAGCGGTGGGGATTGGGAAAACTGTTTTTT
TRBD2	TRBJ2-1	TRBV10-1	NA	CASSESTGTSGRAVHNEQFF	TGCGCCAGCAGTGAGTCAACCGGGACTAGCGGGAGGGCCGTCCACAATGAGCAGTTCTTC
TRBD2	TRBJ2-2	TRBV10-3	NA	CAAFVAGTGELFF	TGTGCCGCCTTCGTAGCGGGGACCGGGGAGCTGTTTTTT
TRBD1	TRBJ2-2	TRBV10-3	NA	CAISGGGQKPNTGELFF	TGTGCCATCAGTGGAGGGGGACAGAAACCGAACACCGGGGAGCTGTTTTTT
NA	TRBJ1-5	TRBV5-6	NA	CASSLGGIYSNQPQHF	TGTGCCAGCAGCTTGGGTGGCATATATAGCAATCAGCCCCAGCATTTT
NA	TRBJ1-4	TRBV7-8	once	CASSLQTGIEGEKLFF	TGTGCCAGCAGCCTCCAGACGGGGATAGAGGGTGAAAAACTGTTTTTT
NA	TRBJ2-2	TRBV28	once	CASSSPSGGAPNTGELFF	TGTGCCAGCAGTTCCCCAAGTGGCGGAGCACCGAACACCGGGGAGCTGTTTTTT
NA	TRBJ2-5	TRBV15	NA	CATSRDPGETQYF	TGTGCCACCAGCAGAGACCCGGGAGAGACCCAGTACTTC
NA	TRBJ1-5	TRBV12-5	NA	CASGLVLGPEYQPQHF	TGTGCTAGTGGTTTGGTATTGGGGCCGGAATATCAGCCCCAGCATTTT
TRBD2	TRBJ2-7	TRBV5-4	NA	CASTPGTSGFPYEQYF	TGTGCCAGCACCCCGGGGACTAGCGGGTTTCCCTACGAGCAGTACTTC
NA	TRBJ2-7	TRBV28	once	CASSLLADLFPYEQYF	TGTGCCAGCAGTTTATTGGCGGATCTATTCCCCTACGAGCAGTACTTC
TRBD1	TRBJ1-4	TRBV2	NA	CASRRTGAEKLFF	TGTGCCAGCAGGCGGACAGGGGCCGAAAAACTGTTTTTT
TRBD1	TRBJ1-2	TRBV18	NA	CASSRGTEANYGYTF	TGTGCCAGCTCACGCGGGACAGAAGCTAACTATGGCTACACCTTC
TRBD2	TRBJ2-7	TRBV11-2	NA	CASSLVTGLAATLQYF	TGTGCCAGCAGCTTAGTTACGGGACTAGCAGCCACTCTGCAGTACTTC
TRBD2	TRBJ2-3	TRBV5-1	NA	CASSWGTIPVADTQYF	TGCGCCAGCAGCTGGGGGACTATCCCTGTAGCGGATACGCAGTATTTT
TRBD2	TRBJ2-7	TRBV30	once	CAWSGGGRTFDEQYF	TGTGCCTGGAGTGGCGGCGGGAGAACCTTCGACGAGCAGTACTTC
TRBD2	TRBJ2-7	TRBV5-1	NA	CASSLTSGGPYEQYF	TGCGCCAGCAGCTTGACTAGCGGGGGACCCTACGAGCAGTACTTC
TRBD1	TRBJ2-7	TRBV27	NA	CASRRGQGAIEQYF	TGTGCCAGCAGGCGGGGACAGGGGGCGATCGAGCAGTACTTC
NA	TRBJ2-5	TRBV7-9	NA	CASSTRGGTEETQYF	TGTGCCAGCAGCACGCGCGGGGGCACGGAAGAGACCCAGTACTTC
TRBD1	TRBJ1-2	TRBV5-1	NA	CASSLGVGTGDYGYTF	TGCGCCAGCAGCTTGGGGGTTGGGACAGGGGACTATGGCTACACCTTC
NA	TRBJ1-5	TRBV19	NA	CASTLTASIGNQPQHF	TGTGCCAGTACCCTCACCGCGAGTATAGGCAATCAGCCCCAGCATTTT
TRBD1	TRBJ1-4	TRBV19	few	CASTSQGGHEKLFF	TGTGCCAGTACCTCTCAAGGGGGCCATGAAAAACTGTTTTTT
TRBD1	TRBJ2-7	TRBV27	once	CASSLSSGGEQYF	TGTGCCAGCAGTTTAAGCTCAGGGGGCGAGCAGTACTTC
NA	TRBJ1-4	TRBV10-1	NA	CASSESTGAEKLFF	TGCGCCAGCAGTGAGTCGACTGGGGCTGAAAAACTGTTTTTT
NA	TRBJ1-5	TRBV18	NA	CASSRTPDQPQHF	TGTGCCAGCTCGCGGACACCCGATCAGCCCCAGCATTTT